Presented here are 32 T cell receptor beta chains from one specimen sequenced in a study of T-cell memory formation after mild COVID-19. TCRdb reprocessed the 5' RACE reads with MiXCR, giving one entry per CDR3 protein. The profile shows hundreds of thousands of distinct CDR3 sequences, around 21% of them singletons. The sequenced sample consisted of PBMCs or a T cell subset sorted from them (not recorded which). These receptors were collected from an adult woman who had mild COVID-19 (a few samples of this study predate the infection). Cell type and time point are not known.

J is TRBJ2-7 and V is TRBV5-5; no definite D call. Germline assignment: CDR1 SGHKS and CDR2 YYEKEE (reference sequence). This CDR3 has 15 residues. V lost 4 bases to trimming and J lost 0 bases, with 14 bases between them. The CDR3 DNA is TGTGCCAGCAGCCTCGGCAGCGCCAACTCCTACGAGCAGTACTTC. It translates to CASSLGSANSYEQYF.

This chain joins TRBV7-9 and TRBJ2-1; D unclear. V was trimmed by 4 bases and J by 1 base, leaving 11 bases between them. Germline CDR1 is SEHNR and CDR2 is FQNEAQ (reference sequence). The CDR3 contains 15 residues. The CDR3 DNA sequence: TGTGCCAGCAGCTCCGCCGGGTGGTCCTACAATGAGCAGTTCTTC. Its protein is CASSSAGWSYNEQFF.

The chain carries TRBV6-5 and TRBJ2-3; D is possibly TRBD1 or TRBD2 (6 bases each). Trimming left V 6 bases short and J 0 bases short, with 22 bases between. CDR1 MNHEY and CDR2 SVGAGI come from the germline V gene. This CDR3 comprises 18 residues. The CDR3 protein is CASSFHPAEGVSTDTQYF. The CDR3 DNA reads TGTGCCAGCAGCTTTCACCCCGCGGAGGGGGTTAGCACAGATACGCAGTATTTT.

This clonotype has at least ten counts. The CDR3 bases are TGTGCCAGCAGCTCTGACCCTCAGGGGTCTGAGCAGTTCTTC. It encodes CASSSDPQGSEQFF. The chain carries TRBV7-9 and TRBJ2-1, with D perhaps matching TRBD1 (6 bases). Trimming removed 4 bases at V and 9 bases at J, with 16 bases between. Germline V gene lookup returns CDR1 SEHNR and CDR2 FQNEAQ (reference sequence). The CDR3 covers 14 residues.

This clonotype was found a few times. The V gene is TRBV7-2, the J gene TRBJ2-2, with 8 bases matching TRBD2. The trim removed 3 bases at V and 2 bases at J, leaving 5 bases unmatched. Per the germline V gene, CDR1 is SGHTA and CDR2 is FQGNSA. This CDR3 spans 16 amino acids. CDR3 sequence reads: CASSFMTSANTGELFF. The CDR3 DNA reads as TGTGCCAGCAGCTTTATGACTAGCGCCAACACCGGGGAGCTGTTTTTT.

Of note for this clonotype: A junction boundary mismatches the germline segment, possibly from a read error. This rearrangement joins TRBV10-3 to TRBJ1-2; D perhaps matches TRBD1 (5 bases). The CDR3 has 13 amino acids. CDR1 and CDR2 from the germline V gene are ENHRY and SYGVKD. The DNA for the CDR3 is TGTACCATCAGTGAAGCGGGGGTCTATGGCTACACCTTC. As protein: CTISEAGVYGYTF.

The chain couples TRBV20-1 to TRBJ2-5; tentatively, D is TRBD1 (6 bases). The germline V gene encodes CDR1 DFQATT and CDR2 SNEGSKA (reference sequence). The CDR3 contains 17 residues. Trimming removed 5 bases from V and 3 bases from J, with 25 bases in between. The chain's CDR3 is CSAGQWGRGVGEETQYF. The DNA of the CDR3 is TGCAGTGCTGGACAGTGGGGCAGGGGTGTGGGTGAAGAGACCCAGTACTTC.

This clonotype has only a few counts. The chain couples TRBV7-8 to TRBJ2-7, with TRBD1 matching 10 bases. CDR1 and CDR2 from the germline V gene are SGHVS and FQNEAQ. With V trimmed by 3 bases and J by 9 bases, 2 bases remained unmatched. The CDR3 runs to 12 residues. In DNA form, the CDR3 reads TGTGCCAGCAGCTTGCGGGACAGGGGGCAGTACTTC. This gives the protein CASSLRDRGQYF.

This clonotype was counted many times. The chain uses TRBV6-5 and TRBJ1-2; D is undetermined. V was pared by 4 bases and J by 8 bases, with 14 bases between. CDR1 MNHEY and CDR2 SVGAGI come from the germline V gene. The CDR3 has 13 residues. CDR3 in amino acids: CASSSGPFLGYTF. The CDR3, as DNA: TGTGCCAGCAGTTCCGGGCCCTTCCTGGGCTACACCTTC.

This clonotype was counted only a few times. CDR3 in DNA: TGCGCCAGCAGCTTGGCCGGGGGGGTTGAAGCTTTCTTT. This translates into CASSLAGGVEAFF. The genes are TRBV5-1 and TRBJ1-1; maybe TRBD1 (5 bases). V lost 0 bases, J lost 7 bases, and 10 bases lay in between. The CDR3 runs to 13 residues. Germline V CDR1 and CDR2: SGHRS, YFSETQ.

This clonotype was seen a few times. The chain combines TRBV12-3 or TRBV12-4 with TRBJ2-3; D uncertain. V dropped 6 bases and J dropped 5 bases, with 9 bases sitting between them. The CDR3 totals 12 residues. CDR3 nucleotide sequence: TGTGCCAGCAGCCTCATCCGAGATACGCAGTATTTT. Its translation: CASSLIRDTQYF.

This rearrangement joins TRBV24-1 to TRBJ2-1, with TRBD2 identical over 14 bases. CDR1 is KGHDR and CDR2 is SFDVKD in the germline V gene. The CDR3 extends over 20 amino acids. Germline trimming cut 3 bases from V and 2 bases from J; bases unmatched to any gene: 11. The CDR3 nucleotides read TGTGCCACCAGTGATCGTGGGACTAGCGGGGGTCGAGGGGCCTACAATGAGCAGTTCTTC. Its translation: CATSDRGTSGGRGAYNEQFF.

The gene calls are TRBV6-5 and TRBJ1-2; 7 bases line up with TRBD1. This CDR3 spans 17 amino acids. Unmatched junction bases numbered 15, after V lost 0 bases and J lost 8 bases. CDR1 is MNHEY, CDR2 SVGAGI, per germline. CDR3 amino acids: CASSYSPPWDSRWGYTF. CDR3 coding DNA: TGTGCCAGCAGTTACTCCCCTCCCTGGGACAGTCGTTGGGGCTACACCTTC.

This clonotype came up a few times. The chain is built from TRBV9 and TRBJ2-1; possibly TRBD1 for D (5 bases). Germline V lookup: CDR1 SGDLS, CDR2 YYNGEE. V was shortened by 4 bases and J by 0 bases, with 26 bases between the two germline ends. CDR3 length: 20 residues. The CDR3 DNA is TGTGCCAGCAGCTACAGGTTGAGCAAACACAACCCTATCTCCTACAATGAGCAGTTCTTC. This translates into CASSYRLSKHNPISYNEQFF.

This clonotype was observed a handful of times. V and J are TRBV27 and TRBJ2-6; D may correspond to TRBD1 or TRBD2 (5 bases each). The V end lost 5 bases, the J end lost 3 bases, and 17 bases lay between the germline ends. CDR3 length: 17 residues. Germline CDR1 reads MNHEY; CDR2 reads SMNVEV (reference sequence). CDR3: CASSGDPRRSGANVLTF. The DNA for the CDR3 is TGTGCCAGCAGTGGGGACCCCCGTCGTAGTGGGGCCAACGTCCTGACTTTC.

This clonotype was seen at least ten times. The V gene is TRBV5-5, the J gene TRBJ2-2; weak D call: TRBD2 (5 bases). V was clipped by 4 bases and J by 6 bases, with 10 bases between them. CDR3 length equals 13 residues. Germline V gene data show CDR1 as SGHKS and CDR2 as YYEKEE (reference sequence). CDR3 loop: CASSRTVAGELFF. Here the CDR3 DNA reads TGTGCCAGCAGCCGGACTGTGGCCGGGGAGCTGTTTTTT.

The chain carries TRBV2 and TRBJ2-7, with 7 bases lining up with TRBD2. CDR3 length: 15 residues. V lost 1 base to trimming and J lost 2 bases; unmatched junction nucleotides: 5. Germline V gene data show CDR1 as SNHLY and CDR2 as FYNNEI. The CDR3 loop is CASSEVRGLAYEQYF. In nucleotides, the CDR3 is TGTGCCAGCAGTGAAGTGCGGGGGTTAGCCTACGAGCAGTACTTC.

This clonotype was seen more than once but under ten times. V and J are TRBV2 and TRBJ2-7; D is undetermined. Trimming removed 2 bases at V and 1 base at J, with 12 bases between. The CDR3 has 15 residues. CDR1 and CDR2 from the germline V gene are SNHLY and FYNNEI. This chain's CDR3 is CASSELSSRSYEQYF. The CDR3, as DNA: TGTGCCAGCAGTGAATTGTCGAGTAGGTCCTACGAGCAGTACTTC.

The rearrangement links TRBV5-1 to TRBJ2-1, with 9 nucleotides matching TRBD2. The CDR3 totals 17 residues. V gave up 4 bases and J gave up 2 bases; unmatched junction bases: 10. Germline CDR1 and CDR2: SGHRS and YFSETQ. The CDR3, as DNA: TGCGCCAGCAGCCCCCCCTCTAGCGGGGTTACCTACAATGAGCAGTTCTTC. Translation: CASSPPSSGVTYNEQFF. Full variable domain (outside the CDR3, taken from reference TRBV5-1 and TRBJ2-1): KAGVTQTPRYLIKTRGQQVTLSCSPISGHRSVSWYQQTPGQGLQFLFEYFSETQRNKGNFPGRFSGRQFSNSRSEMNVSTLELGDSALYLCASSPPSSGVTYNEQFFGPGTRLTVL.

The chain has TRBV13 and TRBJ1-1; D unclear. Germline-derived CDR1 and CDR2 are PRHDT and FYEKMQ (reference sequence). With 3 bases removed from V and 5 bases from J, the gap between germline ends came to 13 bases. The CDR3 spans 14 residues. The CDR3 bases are TGTGCCAGCAGCTTCGGAAGAGGAGCGACTGAAGCTTTCTTT. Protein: CASSFGRGATEAFF. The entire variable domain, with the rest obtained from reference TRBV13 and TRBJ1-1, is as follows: AAGVIQSPRHLIKEKRETATLKCYPIPRHDTVYWYQQGPGQDPQFLISFYEKMQSDKGSIPDRFSAQQFSDYHSELNMSSLELGDSALYFCASSFGRGATEAFFGQGTRLTVV.

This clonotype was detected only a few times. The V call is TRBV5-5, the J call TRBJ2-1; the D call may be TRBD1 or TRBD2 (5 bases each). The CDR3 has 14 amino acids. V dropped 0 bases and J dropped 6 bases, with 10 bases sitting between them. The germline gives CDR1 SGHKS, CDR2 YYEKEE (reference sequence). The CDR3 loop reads CASSLGGAPNEQFF. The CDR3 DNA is TGTGCCAGCAGCTTGGGAGGGGCTCCCAATGAGCAGTTCTTC.

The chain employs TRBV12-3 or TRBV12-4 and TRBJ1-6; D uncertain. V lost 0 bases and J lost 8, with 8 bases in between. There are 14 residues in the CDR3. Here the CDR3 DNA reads TGTGCCAGCAGTTTAGCTGGGGATTATTCACCCCTCCACTTT. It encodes CASSLAGDYSPLHF.

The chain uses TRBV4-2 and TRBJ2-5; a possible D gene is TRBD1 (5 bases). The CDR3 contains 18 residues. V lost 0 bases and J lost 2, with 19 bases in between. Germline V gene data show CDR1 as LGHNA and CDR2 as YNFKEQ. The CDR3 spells CASSQDRFQGVGQETQYF. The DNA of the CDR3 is TGTGCCAGCAGCCAAGATCGGTTTCAAGGGGTGGGACAAGAGACCCAGTACTTC.

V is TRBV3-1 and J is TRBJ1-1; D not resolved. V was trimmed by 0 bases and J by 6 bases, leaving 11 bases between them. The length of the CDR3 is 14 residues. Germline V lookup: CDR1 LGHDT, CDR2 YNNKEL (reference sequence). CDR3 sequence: CASSQEDSRPEAFF. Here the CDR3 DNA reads TGTGCCAGCAGCCAAGAGGACTCAAGGCCTGAAGCTTTCTTT.

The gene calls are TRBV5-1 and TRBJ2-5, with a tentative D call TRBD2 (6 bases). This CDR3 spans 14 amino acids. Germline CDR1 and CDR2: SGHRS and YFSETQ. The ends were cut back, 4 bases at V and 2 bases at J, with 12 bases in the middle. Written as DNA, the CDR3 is TGCGCCAGCAGCCGGGATGGGGGGCAAGAGACCCAGTACTTC. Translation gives CASSRDGGQETQYF.

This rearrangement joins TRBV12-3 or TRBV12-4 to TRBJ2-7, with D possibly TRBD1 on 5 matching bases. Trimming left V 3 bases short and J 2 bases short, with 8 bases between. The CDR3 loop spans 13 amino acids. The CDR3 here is CASSFLQAYEQYF. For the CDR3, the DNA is TGTGCCAGCAGTTTTTTACAGGCCTACGAGCAGTACTTC.

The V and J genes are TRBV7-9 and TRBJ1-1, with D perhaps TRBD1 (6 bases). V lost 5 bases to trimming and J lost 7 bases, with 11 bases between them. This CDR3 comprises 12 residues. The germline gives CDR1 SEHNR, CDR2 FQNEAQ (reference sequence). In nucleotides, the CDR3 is TGTGCCAGCAGCCCCGGACAGTATGAAGCTTTCTTT. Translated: CASSPGQYEAFF.

CDR3 sequence: CASSLGLAGVVGQFF. The CDR3 nucleotides are TGTGCCAGCAGCCTGGGACTAGCGGGAGTAGTGGGGCAGTTCTTC. The chain uses TRBV11-3 and TRBJ2-1; 14 bases are a match to TRBD2. The V gene's germline CDR1 is SGHNT and CDR2 YENEEA. With 5 bases clipped from V and 12 bases from J, the junction kept 9 bases outside the gene matches. The CDR3 is 15 residues long.

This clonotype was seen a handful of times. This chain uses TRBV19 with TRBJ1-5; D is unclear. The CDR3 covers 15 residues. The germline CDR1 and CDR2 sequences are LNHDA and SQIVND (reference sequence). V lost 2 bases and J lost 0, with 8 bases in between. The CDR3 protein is CASSINGYSNQPQHF. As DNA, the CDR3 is TGTGCCAGTAGTATAAACGGCTATAGCAATCAGCCCCAGCATTTT.

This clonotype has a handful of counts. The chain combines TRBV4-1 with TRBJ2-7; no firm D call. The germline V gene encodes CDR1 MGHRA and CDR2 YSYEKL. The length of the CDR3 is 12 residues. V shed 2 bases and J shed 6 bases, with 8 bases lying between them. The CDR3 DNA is TGCGCCAGCAGCCAACTCCCTGGCGAGCAGTACTTC. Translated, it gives CASSQLPGEQYF.

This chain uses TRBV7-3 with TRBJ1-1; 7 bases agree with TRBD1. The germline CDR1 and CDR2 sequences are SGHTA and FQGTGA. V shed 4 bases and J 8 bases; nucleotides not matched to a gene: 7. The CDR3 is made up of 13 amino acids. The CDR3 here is CASSSTGLQEAFF. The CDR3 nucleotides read TGTGCCAGCAGCTCGACAGGGCTGCAAGAAGCTTTCTTT.

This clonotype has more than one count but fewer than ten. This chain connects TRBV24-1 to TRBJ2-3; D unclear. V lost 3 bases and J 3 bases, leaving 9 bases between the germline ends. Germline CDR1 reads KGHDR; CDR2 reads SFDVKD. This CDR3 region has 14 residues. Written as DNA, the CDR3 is TGTGCCACCAGTGATCCGCCCGAAACAGATACGCAGTATTTT. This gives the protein CATSDPPETDTQYF.